This TCR beta chain came from a study of vaccination and CD4 T cells after COVID-19. Study background: Post-vaccination specimens were collected at a median of roughly 65 days following dose two (range 14 to 241).

The study sequenced cultured CD4+ T cell DNA using the Oncomine TCR Beta short-read assay. A single record per CDR3 protein comes from TCRdb applying MiXCR to the PCR reads. This table holds under 20,000 distinct CDR3 sequences, about 51% found once. Specified treatment: 10-day PBMC culture with coronavirus spike peptide pools or control peptides (ViraFEST assay). First, ViraFEST expanded antigen-specific T cells with peptide pools, and next it sequenced the TCRs. Germline CDR1 and CDR2: SNHLY and FYNNEI. V was clipped by 3 bases and J by 2 bases, with 12 bases between them. This CDR3 spans 15 amino acids. The study, taken as a whole, reports: The rise in median SARS-CoV-2-reactive clonotypes, from roughly 22 to 38, was not significant.

A word on this clonotype: Its antigen remains unknown.

The gene calls are TRBV2 and TRBJ2-3; D gene uncertain. Material: CD4+ T cells from blood, cultured in vitro, obtained before SARS-CoV-2 vaccination. This clonotype was sampled from a human donor who had recovered from COVID-19. CDR3 DNA: TGTGCCAGCAGTGAGTACTATCGAACCACAGATACGCAGTATTTT. This gives the protein CASSEYYRTTDTQYF. The full variable domain, rest sourced from reference TRBV2 and TRBJ2-3, is EPEVTQTPSHQVTQMGQEVILRCVPISNHLYFYWYRQILGQKVEFLVSFYNNEISEKSEIFDDQFSVERPDGSNFTLKIRSTKLEDSAMYFCASSEYYRTTDTQYFGPGTRLTVL.